The T cell receptor (beta chain) described here comes from a study of T-cell reconstitution after alpha-beta-depleted transplantation in children. Study-level findings and limits: T-cell numbers and diversity one year post-transplant derived largely from freshly generated T cells.

Construction of the TCRbeta library involved unique molecular identifiers. TCRdb redid the calling of the PCR reads with MiXCR, one entry per CDR3 protein. The sample yields 90,000 to 100,000 distinct CDR3 sequences, about 25% seen once. Per germline, CDR1 KGHDR and CDR2 SFDVKD. This CDR3 is built from 17 residues. V shed 3 bases and J shed 6 bases, with 20 bases lying between them. With regard to this clonotype: Its antigen is not known.

The chain carries TRBV24-1 and TRBJ2-1; the D is unclear. This TCR derives from a boy between 2 and 15 years old with acute lymphoblastic leukemia, due to receive a stem cell transplant. Specimen: PBMCs, collected before TCRalphabeta/CD19-depleted stem cell transplant. The CDR3 spells CATSDPLRACLGNEQFF. In nucleotides, the CDR3 is TGTGCCACCAGTGATCCACTCCGGGCGTGCTTGGGCAATGAGCAGTTCTTC.